This T cell receptor (beta chain) was observed in a study of T cells in tuberculosis. Assay: immunoSEQ multiplex PCR; the TCRdb copy retains only in-frame clones and omits some. There are about 29,000 clones in the sample; around 87% occur only once, and roughly 6.2% lies in the top ten. Unsorted cryopreserved PBMC were sequenced, averaging around 100,000 T cells per clinical donor. The CDR3 covers 12 residues. Germline V gene sequence: CDR1 MDHEN, CDR2 SYDVKM. Trimming shortened V by 4 bases and J by 11 bases, and 12 bases separated the two germline ends. The V gene is TRBV28, the J gene TRBJ1-5; unclear D gene. The clonotype originates from a donor between 5 and 29 years old with latent tuberculosis or without tuberculosis infection. The sample taken for sequencing was PBMCs. The CDR3 coding sequence is TGTGCCAGCAGTTCCCCGTGGGAGACCCAGCATTTT. Protein sequence: CASSSPWETQHF.